A selection of T cell receptor beta chains follows, all from one sample in a study of metastatic and nonmetastatic thyroid tumors. TCRdb re-called the PCR reads via MiXCR. Here the sample spans tens of thousands of clones, around a third being singletons. Sequences were obtained from blood. These receptors all come from a female donor with papillary thyroid cancer or a benign thyroid nodule (not recorded which). Some clones in this sample may be carry-over from other donors' samples. Each CDR3 is given with its conserved first and last residue. A D gene is named only where the DNA matches it firmly. The listing skips clone size in some rows; elsewhere it reads once, few, many or a size class.

.,TRBV6-2/TRBV6-3,.,TRBJ1-1,CASSYQGRTEAFF,TGTGCAAGCAGTTACCAGGGACGCACTGAAGCTTTCTTT
TRBD2,TRBV5-4,many,TRBJ2-7,CASSGGGRGNEQYF,TGTGCCAGCAGCGGTGGCGGGAGAGGCAACGAGCAGTACTTC
.,TRBV20-1,.,TRBJ1-2,CSARRAYGYTF,TGCAGTGCTAGGAGAGCCTATGGCTACACCTTC
.,TRBV12-3/TRBV12-4,many,TRBJ2-1,CASSLGGLHSYNEQFF,TGTGCCAGCAGCCTCGGCGGACTCCACTCCTACAATGAGCAGTTCTTC
.,TRBV20-1,.,TRBJ1-6,CSARVDRGNSPLHF,TGCAGTGCTAGAGTGGATCGTGGGAATTCACCCCTCCACTTT
TRBD2,TRBV9,.,TRBJ2-3,CASSEGLDVDTQYF,TGTGCCAGCAGCGAGGGACTAGATGTGGATACGCAGTATTTT
.,TRBV7-2,.,TRBJ2-7,CASSLAGAGQPYEQYF,TGTGCCAGCAGCTTAGCCGGTGCCGGACAGCCCTACGAGCAGTACTTC
.,TRBV30,.,TRBJ1-1,CAWSSQTGTEAFF,TGTGCCTGGAGTTCACAGACGGGGACTGAAGCTTTCTTT
.,TRBV30,medium-sized,TRBJ1-2,CAWSVTMNYGYTF,TGTGCCTGGAGTGTTACAATGAACTATGGCTACACCTTC
TRBD1,TRBV19,few,TRBJ2-1,CASRPGTGYNEQFF,TGTGCCAGTAGGCCCGGGACAGGATACAATGAGCAGTTCTTC
TRBD2,TRBV20-1,.,TRBJ2-7,CSARSFSGTFEQYF,TGCAGTGCTCGGAGTTTTAGCGGGACCTTCGAGCAGTACTTC
TRBD1,TRBV6-5,few,TRBJ1-2,CASSNRQGANYGYTF,TGTGCCAGCAGTAACCGACAGGGGGCAAACTATGGCTACACCTTC
.,TRBV6-1,few,TRBJ1-2,CASSTTTEPLYGYTF,TGTGCCAGCAGTACAACAACAGAACCGCTCTATGGCTACACCTTC
.,TRBV2,medium-sized,TRBJ1-5,CASSEIRMDQPQHF,TGTGCCAGCAGTGAAATTCGAATGGATCAGCCCCAGCATTTT
.,TRBV20-1,many,TRBJ1-1,CSARLGPQDTEAFF,TGCAGTGCTAGACTGGGCCCCCAGGACACTGAAGCTTTCTTT
TRBD2,TRBV12-3/TRBV12-4,few,TRBJ2-1,CASSPLSLAATLYNEQFF,TGTGCCAGCAGTCCCCTCTCCCTAGCGGCCACCCTTTACAATGAGCAGTTCTTC
.,TRBV30,many,TRBJ1-1,CAWSPPLSGTEAFF,TGTGCCTGGAGTCCCCCCCTCTCCGGGACTGAAGCTTTCTTT
TRBD1,TRBV20-1,.,TRBJ1-5,CSAPRGQGTIQPQHF,TGCAGTGCCCCCCGGGGACAGGGGACGATTCAGCCCCAGCATTTT
TRBD1,TRBV7-2,.,TRBJ2-7,CASTPGRDSTYEQYF,TGTGCCAGCACCCCGGGTCGGGACAGCACCTACGAGCAGTACTTC
.,TRBV19,medium-sized,TRBJ1-1,CASKQTEPLNTEAFF,TGTGCCAGTAAACAGACAGAGCCCTTGAACACTGAAGCTTTCTTT
.,TRBV6-1,medium-sized,TRBJ1-5,CASSDREAQPQHF,TGTGCCAGCAGTGACAGGGAGGCTCAGCCCCAGCATTTT
.,TRBV30,.,TRBJ2-3,CAWSVRLASTDTQYF,TGTGCCTGGAGTGTACGGTTGGCTAGCACAGATACGCAGTATTTT
.,TRBV9,many,TRBJ2-7,CASSVGTAPLGEQYF,TGTGCCAGCAGCGTCGGGACGGCTCCTTTGGGGGAGCAGTACTTC
.,TRBV5-6,.,TRBJ1-1,CASSLGGRGWTEAFF,TGTGCCAGCAGCTTGGGAGGGCGGGGTTGGACTGAAGCTTTCTTT
TRBD1,TRBV5-6,once,TRBJ1-6,CASSFRDRQISPLHF,TGTGCCAGCAGCTTCCGGGACAGGCAAATTTCACCCCTCCACTTT
.,TRBV6-2/TRBV6-3,.,TRBJ1-6,CASKVARSGTYSPLHF,TGTGCCAGCAAGGTGGCGAGGTCCGGTACATATTCACCCCTCCACTTT
TRBD1,TRBV20-1,.,TRBJ1-6,CSARDLSRGDNSPLHF,TGCAGTGCTAGAGATCTATCCAGGGGGGATAATTCACCCCTCCACTTT
.,TRBV6-2/TRBV6-3,few,TRBJ1-5,CASSYLNQPQHF,TGTGCCAGCAGTTACCTTAACCAGCCCCAGCATTTT
.,TRBV20-1,many,TRBJ1-1,CSARHGGNTEAFF,TGCAGTGCTAGACACGGGGGGAACACTGAAGCTTTCTTT
TRBD2,TRBV10-3,many,TRBJ2-1,CAISESASGRSEQFF,TGTGCCATCAGTGAGTCTGCTAGCGGGAGGTCTGAGCAGTTCTTC